This record looks at one T cell receptor (beta chain) sequence and its context. The antigen remains unidentified. The germline gives CDR1 SSHAT, CDR2 FNYEAQ (reference sequence). The ends lost 5 bases at V and 0 bases at J; junction bases unmatched: 4. CDR3 length equals 15 residues. Whether given at about 4 or about 12 weeks, second doses were pooled. Sequencing was performed with immunoSEQ multiplex PCR; in TCRdb, only in-frame clones are kept and a portion is missing. Seen here are more than 90,000 clones, 86% observed once, and the top ten hold 17%. This entry comes from a study of T cell responses to AZD1222 COVID-19 vaccine. Study findings and constraints: Unmutated variant regions reportedly attract nearly half of all spike-specific TCRs. Increased Spike-specific TCR breadth and depth were observed after two AZD1222 doses. Seropositive at baseline were only five or six AZD1222 recipients.

This chain joins TRBV7-7 and TRBJ2-1, with 7 bases identical to TRBD1. This sample comprised peripheral blood, obtained 28 days after the second AZD1222 dose. The source is an adult who received the AZD1222 COVID-19 vaccine. The CDR3 DNA follows: TGTGCCAGCAGCCGACAGGGAAGCTCCTACAATGAGCAGTTCTTC. Encoded protein: CASSRQGSSYNEQFF.